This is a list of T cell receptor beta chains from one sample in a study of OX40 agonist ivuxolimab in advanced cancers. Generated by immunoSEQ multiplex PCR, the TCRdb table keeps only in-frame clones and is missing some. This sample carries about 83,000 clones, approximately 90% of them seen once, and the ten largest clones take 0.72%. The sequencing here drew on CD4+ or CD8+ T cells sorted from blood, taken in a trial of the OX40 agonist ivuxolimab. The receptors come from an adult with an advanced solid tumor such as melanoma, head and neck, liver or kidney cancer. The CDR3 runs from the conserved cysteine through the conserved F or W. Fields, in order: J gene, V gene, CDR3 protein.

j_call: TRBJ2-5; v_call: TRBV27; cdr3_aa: CALGPRPETQYF
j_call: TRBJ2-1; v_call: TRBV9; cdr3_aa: CASSEGLSPGNEQFF
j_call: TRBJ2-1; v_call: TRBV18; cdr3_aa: CASSHQTVAAYNEQFF
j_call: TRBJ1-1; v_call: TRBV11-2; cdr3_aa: CASSFSPNTEAFF
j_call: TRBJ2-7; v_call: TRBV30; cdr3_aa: CASAGGYEQYF
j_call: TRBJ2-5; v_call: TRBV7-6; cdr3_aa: CASSLGIETGGGETQYF
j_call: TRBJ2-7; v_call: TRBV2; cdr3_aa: CASRDWKTYEQYF
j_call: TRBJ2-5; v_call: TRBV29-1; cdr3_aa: CSVVRGGVQETQYF
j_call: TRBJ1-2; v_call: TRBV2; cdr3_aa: CASSERTVLLGYGYTF
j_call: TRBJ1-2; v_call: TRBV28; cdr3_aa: CASSSLRNYGYTF
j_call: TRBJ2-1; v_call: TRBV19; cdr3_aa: CASSMMDGSGARNEQFF
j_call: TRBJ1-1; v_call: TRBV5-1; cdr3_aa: CASSLEGQGASGTEAFF
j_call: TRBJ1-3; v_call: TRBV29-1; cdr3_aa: CSVFTGGSGNTIYF
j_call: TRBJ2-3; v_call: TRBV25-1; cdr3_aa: CASRENRGLSTDTQYF
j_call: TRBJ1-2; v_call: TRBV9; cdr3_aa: CASSVGGSGTGSYGYTF
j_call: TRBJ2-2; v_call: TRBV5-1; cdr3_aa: CASSLGLAGGTGELFF
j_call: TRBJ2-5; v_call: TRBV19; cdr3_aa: CASSITARETQYF
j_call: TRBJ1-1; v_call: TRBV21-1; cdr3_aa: CASSEERAMDTEAFF
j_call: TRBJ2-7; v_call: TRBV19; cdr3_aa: CASSAGTGGNYEQYF
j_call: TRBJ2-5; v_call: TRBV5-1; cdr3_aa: CASSLAMAGGEETQYF
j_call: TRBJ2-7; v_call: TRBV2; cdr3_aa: CASSGPGTSYEQYF
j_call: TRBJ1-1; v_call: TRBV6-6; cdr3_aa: CASSYSGYGAFF
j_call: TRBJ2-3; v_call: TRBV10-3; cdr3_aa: CAISRQGPTDTQYF
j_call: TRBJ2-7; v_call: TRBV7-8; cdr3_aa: CASSFFEGAYSSYEQYF
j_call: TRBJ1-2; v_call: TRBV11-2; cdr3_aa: CASSLGQGANYGYTF
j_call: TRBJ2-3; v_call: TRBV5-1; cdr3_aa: CASSLEGGLTDTQYF
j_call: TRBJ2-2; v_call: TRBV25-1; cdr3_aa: CASSPGRTGFPGELFF
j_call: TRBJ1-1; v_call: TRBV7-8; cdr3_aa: CASSFQGIGTEAFF
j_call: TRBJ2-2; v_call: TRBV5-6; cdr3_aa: CASSFTSGRAATGELFF
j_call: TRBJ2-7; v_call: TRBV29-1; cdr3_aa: CSVETGSSHEQYF
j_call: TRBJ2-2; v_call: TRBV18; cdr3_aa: CASSPLPPTNINTGELFF
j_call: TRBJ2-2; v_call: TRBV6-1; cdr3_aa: CASSEEDWAANTGELFF
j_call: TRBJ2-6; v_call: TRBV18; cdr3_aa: CASSQGASGANVLTF
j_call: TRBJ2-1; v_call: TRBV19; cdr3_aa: CASSISSGGRGEQFF
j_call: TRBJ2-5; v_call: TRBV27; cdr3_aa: CASSAGFGAETQYF
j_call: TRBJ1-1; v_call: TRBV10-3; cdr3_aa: CAISESQDLNTEAFF